These 28 T cell receptor beta chains were all obtained from the same sample, sequenced in a study of cytomegalovirus exposure and HLA in healthy donors. 13 Jbeta primers and 60 Vbeta primers were used for the PCR. Libraries were prepared by immunoSEQ multiplex PCR; TCRdb keeps only in-frame clonotypes and omits some of them. The specimen's table records 150,000 to 250,000 clones. The specimen was PBMCs. The source of these receptors is a boy younger than 18 in good health and CMV-seronegative.

The CDR3 reads CASSSRTGNTEAFF. DNA for the CDR3: TGTGCCAGCAGTTCACGGACAGGGAACACTGAAGCTTTCTTT. The chain joins TRBV6-5 to TRBJ1-1; 7 bases align to TRBD1. V shed 4 bases, J shed 1 base, and the junction held 3 bases outside the gene matches. The length of the CDR3 is 14 residues. Per germline, CDR1 MNHEY and CDR2 SVGAGI.

The J gene is TRBJ2-2, the V gene TRBV25-1, with D maybe TRBD2 (5 bases). Trimming shortened V by 1 base and J by 1 base, and 13 bases separated the two germline ends. The germline CDR1 and CDR2 sequences are MGHDK and SYGVNS. There are 17 residues in the CDR3. The DNA for the CDR3 is TGTGCCAGCAGTGAATTTCCTCTCGGGGTGAACACCGGGGAGCTGTTTTTT. Amino acids: CASSEFPLGVNTGELFF.

The chain uses TRBV5-6 and TRBJ1-5; 9 nucleotides line up with TRBD1. This CDR3 is 16 amino acids long. Looked up from germline, CDR1 is SGHDT and CDR2 is YYEEEE. Trimming at V came to 4 bases and at J to 1 base, leaving 6 bases not matched to a gene. In DNA, the CDR3 is TGTGCCAGCAGCGCTGGGACAGGGAGAAGCAATCAGCCCCAGCATTTT. Its protein is CASSAGTGRSNQPQHF. Supplemented by reference TRBV5-6 and TRBJ1-5, the full variable domain reads DAGVTQSPTHLIKTRGQQVTLRCSPKSGHDTVSWYQQALGQGPQFIFQYYEEEERQRGNFPDRFSGHQFPNYSSELNVNALLLGDSALYLCASSAGTGRSNQPQHFGDGTRLSIL.

The CDR3 DNA sequence: TGTGCCAGCAGTTTAGCGGTTGGAAACACCATATATTTT. Translated, it gives CASSLAVGNTIYF. This chain uses TRBV28 with TRBJ1-3, with unresolved D. CDR3 length: 13 residues. Per germline, CDR1 MDHEN and CDR2 SYDVKM. Trimming took off 2 bases at V and 3 bases at J, with 5 bases between the two ends. Looking up the rest from reference TRBV28 and TRBJ1-3 gives the full variable domain: DVKVTQSSRYLVKRTGEKVFLECVQDMDHENMFWYRQDPGLGLRLIYFSYDVKMKEKGDIPEGYSVSREKKERFSLILESASTNQTSMYLCASSLAVGNTIYFGEGSWLTVV.

V usage is TRBV30 and J usage is TRBJ1-1; no clear D gene. Germline CDR1 is GTSNPN and CDR2 is SVGIG (reference sequence). There are 11 residues in the CDR3. Trimming left V 3 bases short and J 5 bases short, with 7 bases between. CDR3: CAWRGATEAFF. The DNA of the CDR3 is TGTGCCTGGAGGGGCGCTACTGAAGCTTTCTTT.

The chain recombines TRBV27 with TRBJ2-7; a weak D match, TRBD2 (6 bases). Between the trimmed V and J ends, which lost 4 bases and 9 bases, there was a span of 13 bases. Germline V gene data show CDR1 as MNHEY and CDR2 as SMNVEV (reference sequence). The CDR3 is made up of 12 amino acids. CDR3 sequence: CASSSRSGVQYF. CDR3 coding DNA: TGTGCCAGCAGTTCCCGCTCGGGGGTGCAGTACTTC.

V usage is TRBV18 and J usage is TRBJ1-1; 11 nucleotides match TRBD1. The CDR3 is 15 residues long. Germline CDR1 reads KGHSH; CDR2 reads LQKENI. Trimming removed 3 bases from V and 3 bases from J; junction bases left unmatched: 3. CDR3 loop: CASSPRDRGYTEAFF. CDR3 nucleotides: TGTGCCAGCTCACCCCGGGACAGGGGGTACACTGAAGCTTTCTTT.

The chain uses TRBV18 and TRBJ2-5, with 7 nucleotides matching TRBD2. This CDR3 has 14 residues. Losses at the gene ends were 2 bases for V and 2 bases for J; bases not matched to a gene: 2. Per germline, CDR1 KGHSH and CDR2 LQKENI. CDR3 residues: CASSPTGGQETQYF. CDR3 coding DNA: TGTGCCAGCTCACCAACGGGGGGACAAGAGACCCAGTACTTC.

V is TRBV15 and J is TRBJ2-5; D not certain. The V end lost 5 bases, the J end lost 5 bases, and 12 bases lay between the germline ends. This CDR3 is built from 13 residues. Germline V gene data show CDR1 as LNHNV and CDR2 as YYDKDF (reference sequence). This CDR3 reads CATSFGSRETQYF. CDR3 DNA sequence: TGTGCCACCAGCTTCGGGTCTCGGGAGACCCAGTACTTC. The variable domain in full, with the rest retrieved from reference TRBV15 and TRBJ2-5, is DAMVIQNPRYQVTQFGKPVTLSCSQTLNHNVMYWYQQKSSQAPKLLFHYYDKDFNNEADTPDNFQSRRPNTSFCFLDIRSPGLGDTAMYLCATSFGSRETQYFGPGTRLLVL.

This chain links TRBV4-3 with TRBJ2-7, with 7 positions matching TRBD1. The V segment lost 0 bases and the J segment 0 bases; nucleotides outside the gene matches: 8. The germline gives CDR1 LGHNA, CDR2 YSLEER. This CDR3 contains 17 residues. The CDR3 nucleotides are TGCGCCAGCAGCCAAGAAACAGGGGCCCCCTCCTCCTACGAGCAGTACTTC. It is translated as CASSQETGAPSSYEQYF.

Here the CDR3 reads CASSVGAGGPGDTQYF. The CDR3 region has the DNA TGTGCCAGCAGCGTAGGAGCGGGGGGGCCCGGAGATACGCAGTATTTT. The chain employs TRBV9 and TRBJ2-3; TRBD2 agrees at 10 bases. The germline V gene encodes CDR1 SGDLS and CDR2 YYNGEE. V trimming: 0 bases; J trimming: 5 bases; junction bases outside the gene matches: 6. CDR3 length: 16 amino acids.

The chain has TRBV7-2 and TRBJ1-2; no definite D call. Germline V gene sequence: CDR1 SGHTA, CDR2 FQGNSA. V was shortened by 1 base and J by 2 bases, with 5 bases between the two germline ends. This CDR3 spans 13 amino acids. This CDR3 is CASSLGGNYGYTF. CDR3 coding DNA: TGTGCCAGCAGCTTAGGAGGGAACTATGGCTACACCTTC. Based on the CDR3 plus reference TRBV7-2 and TRBJ1-2, the full variable domain is GAGVSQSPSNKVTEKGKDVELRCDPISGHTALYWYRQSLGQGLEFLIYFQGNSAPDKSGLPSDRFSAERTGGSVSTLTIQRTQQEDSAVYLCASSLGGNYGYTFGSGTRLTVV.

V and J are TRBV28 and TRBJ1-3; a possible D gene is TRBD1 (5 bases). Trimming took off 5 bases at V and 3 bases at J, with 8 bases between the two ends. Germline-derived CDR1 and CDR2 are MDHEN and SYDVKM. This CDR3 has 13 amino acids. The CDR3 reads CASSVTVGNTIYF. The CDR3 region has the DNA TGTGCCAGCAGTGTGACAGTTGGAAACACCATATATTTT. Full variable domain (missing parts from reference TRBV28 and TRBJ1-3): DVKVTQSSRYLVKRTGEKVFLECVQDMDHENMFWYRQDPGLGLRLIYFSYDVKMKEKGDIPEGYSVSREKKERFSLILESASTNQTSMYLCASSVTVGNTIYFGEGSWLTVV.

As DNA, the CDR3 is TGTGCCAGCAGTGGTACGGGAGTGGTGCGCAATCAGCCCCAGCATTTT. This sequence encodes CASSGTGVVRNQPQHF. The chain joins TRBV2 to TRBJ1-5; D gene uncertain. The CDR3 totals 16 residues. Trimming removed 4 bases at V and 2 bases at J, with 15 bases between. CDR1 and CDR2 (germline): SNHLY, FYNNEI.

The J gene is TRBJ1-2, the V gene TRBV6-1, with D perhaps matching TRBD1 (5 bases). Looked up from germline, CDR1 is MNHNS and CDR2 is SASEGT. Trimming left V 0 bases short and J 4 bases short, with 15 bases between. The CDR3 has 16 residues. The CDR3 DNA reads TGTGCCAGCAGTGAAGCTCCGGACACCCGGGTCTATGGCTACACCTTC. It is translated as CASSEAPDTRVYGYTF.

This chain joins TRBV7-9 and TRBJ2-7; the D gene is possibly TRBD1 (6 bases). Trimming pared 5 bases from V and 2 bases from J, leaving 10 bases between. Germline V gene data show CDR1 as SEHNR and CDR2 as FQNEAQ (reference sequence). This CDR3 is built from 13 residues. The CDR3 DNA sequence: TGTGCCAGCAGCCAGGGGTTCACCTACGAGCAGTACTTC. It translates to CASSQGFTYEQYF.

This chain links TRBV7-6 with TRBJ2-7; 11 nucleotides align to TRBD2. With V trimmed by 4 bases and J by 3 bases, 2 bases remained unmatched. Germline assignment: CDR1 SGHVS and CDR2 FNYEAQ. The CDR3 totals 14 residues. The CDR3 loop reads CASSSLAGGYEQYF. CDR3 in DNA: TGTGCCAGCAGCTCTCTAGCGGGGGGCTACGAGCAGTACTTC.

Here the CDR3 DNA reads TGTGCCAGCAGTTACACAAACTGGAGGCTCAACACTGAAGCTTTCTTT. This gives the protein CASSYTNWRLNTEAFF. The V and J genes are TRBV6-5 and TRBJ1-1; D gene unclear. Germline CDR1 reads MNHEY; CDR2 reads SVGAGI. Trimming took 2 bases from V and 2 from J, leaving 15 bases between them. The CDR3 has 16 residues.

J is TRBJ1-4 and V is TRBV19; D uncertain. The CDR3 contains 15 residues. V was cut by 4 bases and J by 0 bases, with 9 bases left in between. The V gene's germline CDR1 is LNHDA and CDR2 SQIVND (reference sequence). The CDR3: CASSTSLATNEKLFF. CDR3 nucleotide sequence: TGTGCCAGTAGTACCTCGTTAGCAACTAATGAAAAACTGTTTTTT.

The chain joins TRBV6-4 to TRBJ2-7, with 8 bases that match TRBD1. The V segment lost 5 bases and the J segment 5 bases; nucleotides outside the gene matches: 11. Germline lookup yields CDR1 MRHNA and CDR2 SNTAGT. The CDR3 sequence is 15 residues long. Written as DNA, the CDR3 is TGTGCCAGCAGTTTACAACAGGGGGACCGGAACGAGCAGTACTTC. Its protein product is CASSLQQGDRNEQYF.

V is TRBV4-3 and J is TRBJ1-5, with D tentatively TRBD1 (5 bases). The CDR3 contains 15 residues. The V end lost 0 bases, the J end lost 7 bases, and 13 bases lay between the germline ends. Germline assignment: CDR1 LGHNA and CDR2 YSLEER. CDR3 amino acids: CASSQDRWGGQPQHF. The DNA for the CDR3 is TGCGCCAGCAGCCAAGATCGATGGGGGGGACAGCCCCAGCATTTT.

V usage is TRBV29-1 and J usage is TRBJ2-3; D is unclear. Germline V gene data show CDR1 as SQVTM and CDR2 as ANQGSEA. V was trimmed by 0 bases and J by 7 bases, leaving 5 bases between them. The CDR3 covers 11 residues. The CDR3 DNA reads TGCAGCGTTGAAGAGCGCCATACGCAGTATTTT. It encodes CSVEERHTQYF.

The rearrangement joins TRBV6-9 to TRBJ2-1; 7 bases are shared with TRBD2. V was clipped by 6 bases and J by 1 base; unmatched bases: 12. Germline values: CDR1 MNHGY, CDR2 SVAAGI. This CDR3 is 17 amino acids long. CDR3 sequence: CASSRRTSVESYNEQFF. DNA of the CDR3: TGTGCCAGCAGCCGCCGGACTAGTGTGGAATCCTACAATGAGCAGTTCTTC.

The rearrangement uses TRBV30 and TRBJ2-1, with 9 bases identical to TRBD2. The V and J ends lost 0 bases and 8 bases, in that order; junction bases with no gene match: 5. Per the germline V gene, CDR1 is GTSNPN and CDR2 is SVGIG (reference sequence). This CDR3 spans 14 amino acids. This CDR3 is CAWSVGSGGYEQFF. As DNA, the CDR3 is TGTGCCTGGAGTGTAGGTAGCGGGGGTTATGAGCAGTTCTTC.

This chain joins TRBV7-3 and TRBJ2-2, with 9 bases that match TRBD2. CDR1 is SGHTA, CDR2 FQGTGA, per germline. The CDR3 covers 16 residues. Unmatched junction bases numbered 1, after V lost 1 base and J lost 1 base. The CDR3 reads CASSLRRGGNTGELFF. The CDR3 DNA follows: TGTGCCAGCAGCTTAAGGCGGGGGGGGAACACCGGGGAGCTGTTTTTT. The complete variable domain, with remaining parts taken from reference TRBV7-3 and TRBJ2-2, reads GAGVSQTPSNKVTEKGKYVELRCDPISGHTALYWYRQSLGQGPEFLIYFQGTGAADDSGLPNDRFFAVRPEGSVSTLKIQRTERGDSAVYLCASSLRRGGNTGELFFGEGSRLTVL.

The chain joins TRBV18 to TRBJ2-2; TRBD1 agrees at 7 bases. The CDR3 extends over 13 amino acids. Germline CDR1 and CDR2: KGHSH and LQKENI. V was pared by 4 bases and J by 5 bases, with 1 base of the junction left unmatched. CDR3 in DNA: TGTGCCAGCTCACACAGGGGAACCGGGGAGCTGTTTTTT. Translating it yields CASSHRGTGELFF.

The chain carries TRBV4-1 and TRBJ1-3, with D unresolved. The V gene's germline CDR1 is MGHRA and CDR2 YSYEKL. V was pared by 1 base and J by 0 bases, with 10 bases between. The CDR3 loop spans 16 amino acids. The CDR3 reads CASSQVGEVSGNTIYF. The CDR3 DNA follows: TGCGCCAGCAGCCAAGTGGGCGAAGTCTCTGGAAACACCATATATTTT.

The chain employs TRBV29-1 and TRBJ2-5; tentative D call: TRBD1 (6 bases). Germline V gene sequence: CDR1 SQVTM, CDR2 ANQGSEA. This CDR3 region has 10 residues. V shed 6 bases and J shed 11 bases, with 13 bases lying between them. Here the CDR3 reads CSVLAGEQYF. The CDR3 nucleotides read TGCAGCGTCCTAGCAGGGGAGCAGTACTTC.